One sample yielded the 20 T cell receptor beta chains listed below, sequenced in a study of T cell changes during pregnancy in multiple sclerosis. Using immunoSEQ multiplex PCR, the repertoire was profiled, and TCRdb retains in-frame clones only, with some absent. The sample records under 85,000 clones, 91% being singletons. The sample consisted of peripheral blood, taken in the third trimester of pregnancy. The receptor set was obtained from a female donor in good health, enrolled as a control in a pregnancy study.

V is TRBV7-2 and J is TRBJ1-3, with D possibly TRBD1 on 6 matching bases. The CDR3 has 15 amino acids. V shed 5 bases and J shed 0 bases, with 11 bases lying between them. Germline V CDR1 and CDR2: SGHTA, FQGNSA. The CDR3 sequence is CASSQTGLSGNTIYF. The CDR3 DNA reads as TGTGCCAGCAGCCAAACAGGGCTCTCTGGAAACACCATATATTTT.

The CDR3 loop is CSGAQGTGSYEQYF. CDR3 sequence (DNA): TGCAGCGGCGCACAGGGGACGGGATCCTACGAGCAGTACTTC. This chain joins TRBV29-1 and TRBJ2-7; 7 nucleotides line up with TRBD1. Losses at the gene ends were 7 bases for V and 1 base for J; bases not matched to a gene: 10. Per the germline V gene, CDR1 is SQVTM and CDR2 is ANQGSEA. This CDR3 is built from 14 residues.

This clone was seen just once. The chain recombines TRBV7-2 with TRBJ1-2; TRBD1 agrees at 7 bases. V gave up 1 base and J gave up 2 bases; unmatched junction bases: 10. CDR3 length: 17 residues. Germline loops: CDR1 SGHTA, CDR2 FQGNSA. CDR3 in DNA: TGTGCCAGCAGCTTAGTAGCGTCAGGGGGTGAGAACTATGGCTACACCTTC. Protein: CASSLVASGGENYGYTF.

This clone appeared a single time. The J gene is TRBJ1-2, the V gene TRBV28; D is possibly TRBD1 (5 bases). Germline lookup yields CDR1 MDHEN and CDR2 SYDVKM. The CDR3 is 13 residues long. Trimming stripped 2 bases from V and 8 bases from J, with 12 bases between. In DNA form, the CDR3 reads TGTGCCAGCAGTTTACCCAGGGAGGGCGGCTACACCTTC. Its protein is CASSLPREGGYTF.

The chain joins TRBV7-2 to TRBJ2-3, with D maybe TRBD1 (6 bases). Germline CDR1 SGHTA, CDR2 FQGNSA. This CDR3 is built from 15 residues. Trimming shortened V by 3 bases and J by 4 bases, and 14 bases separated the two germline ends. Written as DNA, the CDR3 is TGTGCCAGCAGCTTTTTTGCAGGGGCTGCAGATACGCAGTATTTT. Its translation: CASSFFAGAADTQYF.

The chain recombines TRBV4-3 with TRBJ2-7, with TRBD2 matching over 12 bases. The CDR3 is 16 residues long. From germline, CDR1 is LGHNA and CDR2 YSLEER. V was pared by 0 bases and J by 7 bases, with 7 bases of the junction left unmatched. The CDR3 sequence is CASSQDLAGGLIEQYF. The CDR3 bases are TGCGCCAGCAGCCAAGATCTAGCGGGGGGGCTCATTGAGCAGTACTTC.

This chain links TRBV7-8 with TRBJ2-3, with 11 bases that match TRBD2. V shed 5 bases and J 1 base; nucleotides not matched to a gene: 5. Germline V gene sequence: CDR1 SGHVS, CDR2 FQNEAQ. The CDR3 sequence is 16 residues long. CDR3 coding DNA: TGTGCCAGCAGCAATCTAGCGGGGGGACGCACAGATACGCAGTATTTT. Its translation is CASSNLAGGRTDTQYF.

CDR3 loop: CASSQGDRGLNTEAFF. The CDR3 DNA sequence: TGTGCCAGCAGCCAAGGAGACAGGGGCCTGAACACTGAAGCTTTCTTT. V is TRBV7-9 and J is TRBJ1-1; TRBD1 agrees at 8 bases. The CDR3 covers 16 residues. The germline V gene encodes CDR1 SEHNR and CDR2 FQNEAQ (reference sequence). Trimming cost V 5 bases and J 0 bases; bases outside gene matches: 8.

The J gene is TRBJ1-2, the V gene TRBV15; 9 bases align to TRBD1. The CDR3 consists of 18 residues. Germline-derived CDR1 and CDR2 are LNHNV and YYDKDF (reference sequence). J was trimmed by 4 bases and V by 0 bases; bases with no gene match: 12. The CDR3 DNA sequence: TGTGCCACCAGCAGAGATAGGGCCCCCGGACAGGGGAGCTATGGCTACACCTTC. Translating it yields CATSRDRAPGQGSYGYTF.

The J gene is TRBJ2-7, the V gene TRBV7-2, with a weak D call TRBD1 (6 bases). Germline lookup yields CDR1 SGHTA and CDR2 FQGNSA. The V gene lost 3 bases and the J gene lost 4 bases, with 13 bases spanning the gap. This CDR3 contains 14 residues. CDR3 amino acids: CASSFTGKGYEQYF. CDR3 bases: TGTGCCAGCAGCTTTACAGGGAAGGGGTACGAGCAGTACTTC.

V usage is TRBV5-6 and J usage is TRBJ1-5; 8 bases align to TRBD1. CDR1 is SGHDT, CDR2 YYEEEE, per germline. Trimming cost V 4 bases and J 6 bases; bases outside gene matches: 6. The CDR3 loop spans 14 amino acids. The CDR3 region is CASSEGQAVQPQHF. Here the CDR3 DNA reads TGTGCCAGCAGCGAGGGACAGGCCGTTCAGCCCCAGCATTTT.

The gene calls are TRBV10-1 and TRBJ2-7, with TRBD1 identical over 8 bases. After removal of 4 bases from V and 2 bases from J, the junction contained 4 bases not matched to a gene. The germline gives CDR1 WNHNN, CDR2 SYGVQD (reference sequence). The CDR3 totals 14 residues. CDR3 sequence (DNA): TGCGCCAGCAGTGGCAGGGGGCTCCCCTACGAGCAGTACTTC. This sequence encodes CASSGRGLPYEQYF.

V gene TRBV18 combines with J gene TRBJ2-3, with D perhaps TRBD2 (6 bases). The CDR3 runs to 15 residues. CDR1 and CDR2 (germline): KGHSH, LQKENI. V lost 3 bases, J lost 1 base, and 11 bases lay in between. The chain's CDR3 is CASSPGTGGTDTQYF. The CDR3 nucleotides are TGTGCCAGCTCACCCGGGACGGGGGGCACAGATACGCAGTATTTT.

V is TRBV30 and J is TRBJ1-4, with 9 bases lining up with TRBD1. The CDR3 has 17 amino acids. V lost 0 bases and J lost 7; bases outside the gene matches: 12. Germline CDR1 GTSNPN, CDR2 SVGIG (reference sequence). The CDR3 nucleotides are TGTGCCTGGAGTGTACACCTCCCGGGACAGGGAAGTGAAAAACTGTTTTTT. This codes for CAWSVHLPGQGSEKLFF.

This chain links TRBV18 with TRBJ2-1; TRBD2 aligns across 9 bases. The CDR3 consists of 16 residues. With V trimmed by 2 bases and J by 4 bases, 6 bases remained unmatched. Per the germline V gene, CDR1 is KGHSH and CDR2 is LQKENI. The CDR3 DNA reads TGTGCCAGCTCACCAACCATTAGCGGGGGTTACAATGAGCAGTTCTTC. Its protein product is CASSPTISGGYNEQFF.

J is TRBJ2-7 and V is TRBV11-1, with a possible D match to TRBD1 (6 bases). Germline V gives CDR1 SGHAT, CDR2 FQDESV (reference sequence). V gave up 5 bases and J gave up 0 bases, with 8 bases separating them. This CDR3 comprises 13 residues. CDR3 loop: CASSTGTSYEQYF. Written as DNA, the CDR3 is TGTGCCAGCAGCACAGGGACCTCCTACGAGCAGTACTTC.

This chain connects TRBV6-1 to TRBJ2-1; D might be TRBD1 (5 bases). V lost 8 bases and J 4 bases, leaving 15 bases between the germline ends. This CDR3 has 14 residues. Germline CDR1 and CDR2: MNHNS and SASEGT. This CDR3 is CASERGVDYNEQFF. CDR3 nucleotide sequence: TGTGCCAGCGAAAGGGGTGTGGATTACAATGAGCAGTTCTTC.

The chain couples TRBV4-3 to TRBJ2-7; tentatively, D is TRBD1 (6 bases). Germline CDR1 reads LGHNA; CDR2 reads YSLEER. Trimming removed 4 bases from V and 4 bases from J, with 11 bases in between. This CDR3 is 13 amino acids long. CDR3 sequence (DNA): TGCGCCAGCAGCCCGTACCAGGGGTACGAGCAGTACTTC. The encoded protein is CASSPYQGYEQYF.

V usage is TRBV20-1 and J usage is TRBJ1-2, with unresolved D. CDR3 length equals 11 residues. CDR1 is DFQATT, CDR2 SNEGSKA, per germline (reference sequence). V lost 6 bases and J 8 bases, leaving 13 bases between the germline ends. The CDR3 protein is CSARGPEGYTF. In DNA form, the CDR3 reads TGCAGTGCCCGAGGGCCCGAAGGCTACACCTTC.

This clone has only one observation. This chain joins TRBV27 and TRBJ2-7; 7 bases are a match to TRBD1. The V gene end was trimmed by 8 bases and the J gene end by 1 base; junction bases not matched to a gene: 8. The CDR3 has 14 amino acids. The germline CDR1 and CDR2 sequences are MNHEY and SMNVEV (reference sequence). The CDR3: CASARQGQSYEQYF. As DNA, the CDR3 is TGTGCCAGCGCCCGACAGGGTCAATCCTACGAGCAGTACTTC.